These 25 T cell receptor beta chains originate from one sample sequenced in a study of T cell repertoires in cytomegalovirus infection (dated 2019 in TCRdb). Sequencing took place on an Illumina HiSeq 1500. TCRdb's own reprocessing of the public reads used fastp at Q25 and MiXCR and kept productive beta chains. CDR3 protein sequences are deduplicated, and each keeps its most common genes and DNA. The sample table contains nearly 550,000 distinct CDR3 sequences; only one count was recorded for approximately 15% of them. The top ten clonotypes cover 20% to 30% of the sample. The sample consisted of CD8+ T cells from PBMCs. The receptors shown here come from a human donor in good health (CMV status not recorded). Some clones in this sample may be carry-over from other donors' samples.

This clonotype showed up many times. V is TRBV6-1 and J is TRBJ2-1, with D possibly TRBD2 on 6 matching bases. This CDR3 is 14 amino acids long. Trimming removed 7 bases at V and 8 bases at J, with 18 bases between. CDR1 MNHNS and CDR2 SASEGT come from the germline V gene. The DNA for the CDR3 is TGTGCCAGCACCAGTGAACTAGCTGTCGATGAGCAGTTCTTC. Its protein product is CASTSELAVDEQFF.

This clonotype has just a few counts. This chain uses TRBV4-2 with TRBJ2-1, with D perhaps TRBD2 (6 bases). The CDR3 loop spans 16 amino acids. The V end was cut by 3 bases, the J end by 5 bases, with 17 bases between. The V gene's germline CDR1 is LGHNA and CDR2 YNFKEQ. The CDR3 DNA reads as TGTGCCAGCAGCCAGGGGAGCAGCGGGCCGCACAATGAGCAGTTCTTC. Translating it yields CASSQGSSGPHNEQFF.

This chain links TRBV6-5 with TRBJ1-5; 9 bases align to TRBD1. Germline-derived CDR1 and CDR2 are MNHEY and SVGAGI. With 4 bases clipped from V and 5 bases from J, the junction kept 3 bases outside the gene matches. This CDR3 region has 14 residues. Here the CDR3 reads CASSSGTGHQPQHF. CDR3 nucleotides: TGTGCCAGCAGTTCCGGGACAGGGCATCAGCCCCAGCATTTT.

The CDR3 protein is CASSEFASGEITDTQYF. CDR3 DNA: TGTGCCAGCAGTGAATTCGCTAGCGGGGAAATCACAGATACGCAGTATTTT. The chain is built from TRBV2 and TRBJ2-3, with 9 bases that match TRBD2. This CDR3 has 17 residues. Germline assignment: CDR1 SNHLY and CDR2 FYNNEI. The V segment lost 2 bases and the J segment 2 bases; nucleotides outside the gene matches: 8.

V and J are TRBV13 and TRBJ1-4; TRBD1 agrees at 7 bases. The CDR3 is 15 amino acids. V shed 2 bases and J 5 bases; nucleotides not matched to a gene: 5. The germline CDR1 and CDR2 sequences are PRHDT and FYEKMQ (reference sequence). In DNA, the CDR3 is TGTGCCAGCAGCTTAAGACAGGGACGGAATGAAAAACTGTTTTTT. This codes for CASSLRQGRNEKLFF.

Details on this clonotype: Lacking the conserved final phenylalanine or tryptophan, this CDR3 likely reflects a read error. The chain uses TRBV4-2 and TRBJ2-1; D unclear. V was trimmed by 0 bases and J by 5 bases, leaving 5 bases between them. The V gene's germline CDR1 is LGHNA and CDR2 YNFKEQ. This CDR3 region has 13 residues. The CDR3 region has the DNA TGTGCCAGCAGCCAAGACCTCGACAATGAGCAGTTCCTC. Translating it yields CASSQDLDNEQFL.

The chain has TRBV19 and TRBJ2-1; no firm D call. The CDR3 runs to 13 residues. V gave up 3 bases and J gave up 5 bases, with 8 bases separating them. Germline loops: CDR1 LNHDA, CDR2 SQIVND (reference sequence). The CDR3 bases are TGTGCCAGTAGTATCGGGTCTAACAATGAGCAGTTCTTC. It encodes CASSIGSNNEQFF.

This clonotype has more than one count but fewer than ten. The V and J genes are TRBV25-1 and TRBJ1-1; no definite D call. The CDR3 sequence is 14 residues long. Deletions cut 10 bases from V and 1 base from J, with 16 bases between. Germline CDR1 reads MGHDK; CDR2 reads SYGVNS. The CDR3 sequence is CATSGDEANTEAFF. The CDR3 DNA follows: TGTGCCACCTCGGGAGATGAAGCGAACACTGAAGCTTTCTTT.

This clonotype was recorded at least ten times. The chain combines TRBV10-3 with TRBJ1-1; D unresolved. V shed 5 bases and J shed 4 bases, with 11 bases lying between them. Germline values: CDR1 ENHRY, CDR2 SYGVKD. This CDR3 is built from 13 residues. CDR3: CAISPLSSTEAFF. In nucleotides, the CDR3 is TGTGCCATCAGTCCACTTTCGAGCACTGAAGCTTTCTTT.

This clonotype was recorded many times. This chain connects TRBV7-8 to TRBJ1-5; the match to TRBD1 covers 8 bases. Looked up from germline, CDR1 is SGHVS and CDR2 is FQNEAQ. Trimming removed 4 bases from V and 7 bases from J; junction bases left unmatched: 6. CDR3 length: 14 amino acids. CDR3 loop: CASSSRDRRQPQHF. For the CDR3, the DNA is TGTGCCAGCAGCTCCCGGGACAGGAGACAGCCCCAGCATTTT.

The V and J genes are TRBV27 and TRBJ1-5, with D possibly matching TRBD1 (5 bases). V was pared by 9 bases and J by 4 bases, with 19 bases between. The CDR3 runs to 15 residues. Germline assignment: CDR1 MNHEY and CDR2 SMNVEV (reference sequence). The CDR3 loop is CARSIRGLVNQPQHF. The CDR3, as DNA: TGTGCCAGAAGTATTAGGGGTCTCGTGAATCAGCCCCAGCATTTT.

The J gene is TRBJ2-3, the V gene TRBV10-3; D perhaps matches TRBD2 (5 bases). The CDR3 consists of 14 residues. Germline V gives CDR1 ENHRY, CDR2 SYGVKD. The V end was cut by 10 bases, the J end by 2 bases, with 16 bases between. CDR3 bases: TGTGCCACCCGAGGGCGCGATACCACAGATACGCAGTATTTT. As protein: CATRGRDTTDTQYF.

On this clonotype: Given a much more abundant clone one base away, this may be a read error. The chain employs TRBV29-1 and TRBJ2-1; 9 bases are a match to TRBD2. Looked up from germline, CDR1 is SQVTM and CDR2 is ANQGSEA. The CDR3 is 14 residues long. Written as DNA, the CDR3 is TGCAGCGATCAAGCGGGAGGATCCTACAATGATCAGTTCTTC. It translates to CSDQAGGSYNDQFF.

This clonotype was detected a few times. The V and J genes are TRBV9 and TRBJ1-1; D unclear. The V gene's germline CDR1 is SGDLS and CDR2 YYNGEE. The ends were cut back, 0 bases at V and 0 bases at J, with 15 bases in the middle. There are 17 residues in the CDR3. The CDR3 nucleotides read TGTGCCAGCAGCGTAGGGGGAGGTGGAGTGTTGAACACTGAAGCTTTCTTT. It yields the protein CASSVGGGGVLNTEAFF.

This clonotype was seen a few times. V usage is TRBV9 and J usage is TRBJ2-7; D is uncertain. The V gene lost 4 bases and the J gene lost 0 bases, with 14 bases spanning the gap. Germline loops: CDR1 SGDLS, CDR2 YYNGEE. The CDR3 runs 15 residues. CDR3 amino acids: CASSSGSSASYEQYF. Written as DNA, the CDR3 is TGTGCCAGCAGCTCCGGTAGTTCAGCCTCCTACGAGCAGTACTTC.

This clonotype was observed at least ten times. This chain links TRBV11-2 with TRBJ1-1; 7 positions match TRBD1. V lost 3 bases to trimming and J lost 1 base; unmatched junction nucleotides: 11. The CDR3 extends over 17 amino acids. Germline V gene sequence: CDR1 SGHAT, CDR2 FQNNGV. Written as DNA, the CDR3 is TGTGCCAGCAGCTTTCTTAGGTTGGGGACAGAGAACACTGAAGCTTTCTTT. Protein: CASSFLRLGTENTEAFF.

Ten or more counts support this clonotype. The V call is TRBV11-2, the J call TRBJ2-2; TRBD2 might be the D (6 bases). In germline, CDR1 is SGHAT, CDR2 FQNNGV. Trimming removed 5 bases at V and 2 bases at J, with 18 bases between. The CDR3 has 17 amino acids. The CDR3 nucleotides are TGTGCCAGCAGCACCCAACATCTCGCGGGAAACACCGGGGAGCTGTTTTTT. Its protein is CASSTQHLAGNTGELFF.

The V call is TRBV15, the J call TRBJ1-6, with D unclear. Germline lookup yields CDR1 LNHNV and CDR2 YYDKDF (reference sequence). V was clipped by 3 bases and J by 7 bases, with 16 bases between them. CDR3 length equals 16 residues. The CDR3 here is CATSSRDTVKNSPLHF. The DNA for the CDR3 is TGTGCCACCAGCAGTCGCGACACAGTAAAGAATTCACCCCTCCACTTT.

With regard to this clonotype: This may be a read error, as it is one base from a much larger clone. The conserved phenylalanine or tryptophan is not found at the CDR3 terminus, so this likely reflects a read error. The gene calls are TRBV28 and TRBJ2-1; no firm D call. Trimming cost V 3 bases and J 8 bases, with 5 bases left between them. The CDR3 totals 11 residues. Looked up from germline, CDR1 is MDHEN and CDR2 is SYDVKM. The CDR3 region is CASSFGYEQFY. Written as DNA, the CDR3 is TGTGCCAGCAGTTTCGGCTATGAGCAGTTCTAC.

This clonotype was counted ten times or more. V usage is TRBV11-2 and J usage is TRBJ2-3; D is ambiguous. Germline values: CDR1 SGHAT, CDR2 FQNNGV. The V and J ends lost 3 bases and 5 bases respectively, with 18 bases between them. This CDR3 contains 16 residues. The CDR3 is CASSFRGPTREDTQYF. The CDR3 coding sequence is TGTGCCAGCAGCTTTAGAGGACCTACAAGGGAAGATACGCAGTATTTT.

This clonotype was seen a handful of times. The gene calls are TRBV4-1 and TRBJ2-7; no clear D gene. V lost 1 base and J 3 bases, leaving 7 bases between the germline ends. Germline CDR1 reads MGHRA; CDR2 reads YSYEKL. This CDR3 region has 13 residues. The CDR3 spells CASSQAYNYEQYF. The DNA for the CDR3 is TGCGCCAGCAGCCAAGCCTACAACTACGAGCAGTACTTC.

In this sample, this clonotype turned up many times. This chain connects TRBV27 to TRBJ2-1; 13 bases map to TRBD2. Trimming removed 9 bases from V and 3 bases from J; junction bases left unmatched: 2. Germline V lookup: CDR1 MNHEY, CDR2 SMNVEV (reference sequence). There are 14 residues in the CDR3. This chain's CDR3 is CASRTSGSYNEQFF. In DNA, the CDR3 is TGTGCCAGTAGGACTAGCGGGAGCTACAATGAGCAGTTCTTC.

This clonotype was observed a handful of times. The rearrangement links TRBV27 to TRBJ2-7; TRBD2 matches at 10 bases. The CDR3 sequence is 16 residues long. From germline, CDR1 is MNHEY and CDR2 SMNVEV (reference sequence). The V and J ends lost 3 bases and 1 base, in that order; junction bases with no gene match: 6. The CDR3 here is CASSFDPSGSSYEQYF. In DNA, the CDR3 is TGTGCCAGCAGTTTCGATCCTAGCGGGAGTTCCTACGAGCAGTACTTC.

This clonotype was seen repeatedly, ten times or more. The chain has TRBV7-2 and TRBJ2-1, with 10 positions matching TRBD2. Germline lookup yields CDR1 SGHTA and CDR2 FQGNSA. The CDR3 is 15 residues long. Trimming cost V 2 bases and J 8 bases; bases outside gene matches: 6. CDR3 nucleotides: TGTGCCAGCAGCTTATTTCTAGCGGGAGACCATGAGCAGTTCTTC. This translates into CASSLFLAGDHEQFF.

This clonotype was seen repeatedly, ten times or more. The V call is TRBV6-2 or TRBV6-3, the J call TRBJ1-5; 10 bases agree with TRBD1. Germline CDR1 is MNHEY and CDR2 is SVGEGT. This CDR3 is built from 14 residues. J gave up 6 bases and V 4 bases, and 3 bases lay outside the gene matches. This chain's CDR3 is CASSLGQGIQPQHF. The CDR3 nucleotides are TGTGCCAGCAGTTTGGGACAGGGGATTCAGCCCCAGCATTTT.